Sequencing of this T cell receptor beta chain was carried out in a study of T cell clonotyping in hematopoietic cell transplantation. Assay used: immunoSEQ multiplex PCR; TCRdb lists only in-frame clones, some missing. The table records approximately 22,000 clones, roughly 90% of them present only once. The V end lost 8 bases, the J end lost 5 bases, and 15 bases lay between the germline ends. This CDR3 is 13 amino acids long. CDR1 LNHDA and CDR2 SQIVND come from the germline V gene (reference sequence). Time point noted: recipient sample about 28 days before transplant, after cytoreduction. The J gene is TRBJ1-1, the V gene TRBV19, with D perhaps matching TRBD1 (6 bases). The starting material was peripheral blood mononuclear cells, obtained before stem cell transplant. The TCR sequence derives from a man between 18 and 29 years old with biphenotypic leukemia. Some clones in this sample may be carry-over from other donors' samples. In DNA form, the CDR3 reads TGTGCCAGTTATGGGGGGCGAGGTACTGAAGCTTTCTTT. Amino acid sequence: CASYGGRGTEAFF. The full variable domain, with the rest looked up from reference TRBV19 and TRBJ1-1, is DGGITQSPKYLFRKEGQNVTLSCEQNLNHDAMYWYRQDPGQGLRLIYYSQIVNDFQKGDIAEGYSVSREKKESFPLTVTSAQKNPTAFYLCASYGGRGTEAFFGQGTRLTVV.